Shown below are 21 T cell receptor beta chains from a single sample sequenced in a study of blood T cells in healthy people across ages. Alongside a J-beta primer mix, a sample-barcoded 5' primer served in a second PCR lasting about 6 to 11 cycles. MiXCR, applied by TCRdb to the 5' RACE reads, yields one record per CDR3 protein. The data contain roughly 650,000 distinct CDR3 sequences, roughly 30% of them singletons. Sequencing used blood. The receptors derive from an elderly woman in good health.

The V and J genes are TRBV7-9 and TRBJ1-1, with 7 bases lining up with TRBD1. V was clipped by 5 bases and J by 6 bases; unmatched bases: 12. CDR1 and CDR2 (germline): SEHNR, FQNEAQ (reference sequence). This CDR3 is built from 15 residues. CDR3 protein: CASSQGGREGAEAFF. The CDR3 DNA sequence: TGTGCCAGCAGCCAAGGGGGCAGGGAAGGGGCTGAAGCTTTCTTT.

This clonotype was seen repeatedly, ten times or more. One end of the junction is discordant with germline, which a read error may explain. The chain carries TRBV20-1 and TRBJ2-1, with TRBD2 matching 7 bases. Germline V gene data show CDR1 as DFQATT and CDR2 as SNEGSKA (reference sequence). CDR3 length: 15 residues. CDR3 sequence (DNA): TGCAGTGCGAGAGAAGGAGCGGGGAATCACAATGAGCAGTTCTTC. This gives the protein CSAREGAGNHNEQFF.

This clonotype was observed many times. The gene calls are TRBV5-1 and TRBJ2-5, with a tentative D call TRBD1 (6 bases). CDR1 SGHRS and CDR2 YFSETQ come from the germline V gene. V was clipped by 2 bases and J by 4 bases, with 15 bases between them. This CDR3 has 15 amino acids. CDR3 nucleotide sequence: TGCGCCAGCAGCTTTCGTCAGGGGAAGAGAGAGACCCAGTACTTC. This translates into CASSFRQGKRETQYF.

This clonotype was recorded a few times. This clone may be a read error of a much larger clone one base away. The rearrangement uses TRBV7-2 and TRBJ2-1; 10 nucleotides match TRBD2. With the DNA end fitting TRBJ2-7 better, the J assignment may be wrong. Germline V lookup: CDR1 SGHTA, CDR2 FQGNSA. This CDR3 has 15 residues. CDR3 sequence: CASSLGLAGYNEQYF. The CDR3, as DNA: TGTGCCAGCAGCTTAGGACTAGCGGGTTACAATGAGCAGTACTTC.

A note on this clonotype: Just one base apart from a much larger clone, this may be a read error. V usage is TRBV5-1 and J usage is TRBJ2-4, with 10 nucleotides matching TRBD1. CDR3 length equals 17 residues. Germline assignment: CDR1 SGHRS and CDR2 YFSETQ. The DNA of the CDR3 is TGCGCCGGCAGCCCGACAGGGGGCATAGGAGCCAAAAACATTCAGTACTTC. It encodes CAGSPTGGIGAKNIQYF.

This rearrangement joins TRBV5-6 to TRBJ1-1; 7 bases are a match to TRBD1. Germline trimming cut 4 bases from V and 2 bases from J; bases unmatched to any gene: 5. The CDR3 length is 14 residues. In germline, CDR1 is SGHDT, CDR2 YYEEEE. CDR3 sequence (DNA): TGTGCCAGCAGCACGGGACAGCGAAACACTGAAGCTTTCTTT. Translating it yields CASSTGQRNTEAFF.

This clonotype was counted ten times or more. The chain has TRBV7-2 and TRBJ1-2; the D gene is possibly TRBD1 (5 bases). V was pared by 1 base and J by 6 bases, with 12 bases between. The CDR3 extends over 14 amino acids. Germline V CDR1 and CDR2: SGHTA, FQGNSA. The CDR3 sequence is CASSLVRALDGYTF. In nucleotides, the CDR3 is TGTGCCAGCAGCTTAGTCAGGGCCCTCGATGGCTACACCTTC.

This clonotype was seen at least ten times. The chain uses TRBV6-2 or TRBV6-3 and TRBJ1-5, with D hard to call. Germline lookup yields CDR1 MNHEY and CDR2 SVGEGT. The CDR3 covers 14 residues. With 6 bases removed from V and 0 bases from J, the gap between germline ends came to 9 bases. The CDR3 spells CASSPIGSNQPQHF. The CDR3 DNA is TGTGCCAGCAGCCCAATAGGTAGCAATCAGCCCCAGCATTTT.

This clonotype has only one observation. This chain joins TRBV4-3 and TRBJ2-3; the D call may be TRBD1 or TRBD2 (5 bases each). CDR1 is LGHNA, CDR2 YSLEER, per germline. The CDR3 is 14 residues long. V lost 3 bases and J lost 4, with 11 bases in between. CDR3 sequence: CASSQAVGADTQYF. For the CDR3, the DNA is TGCGCCAGCAGCCAGGCGGTGGGGGCAGATACGCAGTATTTT.

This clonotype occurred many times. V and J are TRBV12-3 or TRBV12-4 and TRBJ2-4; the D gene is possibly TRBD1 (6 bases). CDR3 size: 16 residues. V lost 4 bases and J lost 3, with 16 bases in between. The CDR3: CASSSRQDSDKNIQYF. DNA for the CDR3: TGTGCCAGCAGTTCCCGACAGGATTCGGACAAAAACATTCAGTACTTC.

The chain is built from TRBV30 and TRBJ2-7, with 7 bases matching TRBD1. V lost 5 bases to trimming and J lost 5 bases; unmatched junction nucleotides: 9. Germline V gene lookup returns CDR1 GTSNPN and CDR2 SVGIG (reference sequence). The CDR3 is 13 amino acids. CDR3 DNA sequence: TGTGCCTGGGCCGGGACAGCCCGGGACGAGCAGTACTTC. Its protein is CAWAGTARDEQYF.

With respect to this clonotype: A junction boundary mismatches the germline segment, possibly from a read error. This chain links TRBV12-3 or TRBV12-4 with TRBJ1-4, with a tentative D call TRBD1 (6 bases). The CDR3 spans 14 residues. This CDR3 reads CAGSRTEGGEKLFF. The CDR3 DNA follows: TGTGCCGGCAGTCGGACAGAGGGGGGTGAAAAACTGTTTTTT.

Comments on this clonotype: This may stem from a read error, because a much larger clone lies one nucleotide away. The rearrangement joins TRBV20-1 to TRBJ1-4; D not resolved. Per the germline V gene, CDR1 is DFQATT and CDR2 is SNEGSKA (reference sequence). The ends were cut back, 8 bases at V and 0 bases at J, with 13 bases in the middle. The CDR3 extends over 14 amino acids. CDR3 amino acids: CSTALGSTNEKLFF. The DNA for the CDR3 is TGCAGTACCGCTTTGGGGTCAACTAATGAAAAACTGTTTTTT.

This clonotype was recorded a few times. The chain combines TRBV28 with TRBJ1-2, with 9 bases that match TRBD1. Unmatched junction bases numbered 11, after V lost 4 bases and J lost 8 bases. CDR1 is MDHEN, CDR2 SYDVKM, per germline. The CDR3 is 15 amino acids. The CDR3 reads CASSSSGTGLGGYTF. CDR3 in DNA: TGTGCCAGCAGTTCCTCCGGGACAGGGTTAGGAGGCTACACCTTC.

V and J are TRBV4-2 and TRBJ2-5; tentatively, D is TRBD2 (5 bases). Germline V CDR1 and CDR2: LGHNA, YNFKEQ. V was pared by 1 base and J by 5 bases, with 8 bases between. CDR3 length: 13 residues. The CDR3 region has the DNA TGTGCCAGCAGCCAAGCCTCGGGGGAGACCCAGTACTTC. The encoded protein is CASSQASGETQYF.

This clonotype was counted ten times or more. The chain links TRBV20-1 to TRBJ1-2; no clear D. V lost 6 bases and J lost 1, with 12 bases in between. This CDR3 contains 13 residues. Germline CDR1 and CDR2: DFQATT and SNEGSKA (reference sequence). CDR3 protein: CSALGPSNYGYTF. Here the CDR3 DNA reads TGCAGTGCCCTAGGACCGAGTAACTATGGCTACACCTTC.

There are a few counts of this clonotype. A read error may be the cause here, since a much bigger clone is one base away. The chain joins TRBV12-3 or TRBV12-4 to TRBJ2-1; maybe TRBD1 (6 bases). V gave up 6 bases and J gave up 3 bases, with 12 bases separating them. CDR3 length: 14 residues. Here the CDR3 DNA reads TGTGCCAGCAGGTTCAGGGGTTACTACAATGAGCAGTTCTTC. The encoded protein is CASRFRGYYNEQFF.

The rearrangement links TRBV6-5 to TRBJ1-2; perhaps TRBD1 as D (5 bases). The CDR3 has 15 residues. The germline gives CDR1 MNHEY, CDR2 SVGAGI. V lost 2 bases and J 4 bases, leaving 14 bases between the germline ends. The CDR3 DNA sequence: TGTGCCAGCAGTTACGGCGATGAGGGGTTCTATGGCTACACCTTC. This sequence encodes CASSYGDEGFYGYTF.

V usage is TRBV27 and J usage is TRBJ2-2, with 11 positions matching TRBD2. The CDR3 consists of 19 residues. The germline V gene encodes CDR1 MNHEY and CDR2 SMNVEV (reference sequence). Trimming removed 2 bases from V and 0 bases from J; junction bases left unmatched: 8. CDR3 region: CASSLGLAGGIANTGELFF. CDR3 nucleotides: TGTGCCAGCAGTTTAGGGCTAGCGGGGGGCATCGCGAACACCGGGGAGCTGTTTTTT.

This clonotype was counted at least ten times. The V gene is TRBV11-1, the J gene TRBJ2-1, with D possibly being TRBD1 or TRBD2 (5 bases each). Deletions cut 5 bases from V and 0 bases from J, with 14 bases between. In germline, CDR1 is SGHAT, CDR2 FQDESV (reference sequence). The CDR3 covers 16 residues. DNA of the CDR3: TGTGCCAGCAGCCAATTATGGGGGTCCTCCTACAATGAGCAGTTCTTC. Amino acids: CASSQLWGSSYNEQFF. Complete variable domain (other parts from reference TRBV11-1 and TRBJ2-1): EAEVAQSPRYKITEKSQAVAFWCDPISGHATLYWYRQILGQGPELLVQFQDESVVDDSQLPKDRFSAERLKGVDSTLKIQPAELGDSAMYLCASSQLWGSSYNEQFFGPGTRLTVL.

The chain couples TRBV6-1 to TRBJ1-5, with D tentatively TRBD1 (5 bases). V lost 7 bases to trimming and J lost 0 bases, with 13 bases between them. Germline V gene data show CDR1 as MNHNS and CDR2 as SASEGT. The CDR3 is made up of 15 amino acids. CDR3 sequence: CASNTGTYSNQPQHF. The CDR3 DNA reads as TGTGCCAGCAACACCGGGACGTATAGCAATCAGCCCCAGCATTTT.